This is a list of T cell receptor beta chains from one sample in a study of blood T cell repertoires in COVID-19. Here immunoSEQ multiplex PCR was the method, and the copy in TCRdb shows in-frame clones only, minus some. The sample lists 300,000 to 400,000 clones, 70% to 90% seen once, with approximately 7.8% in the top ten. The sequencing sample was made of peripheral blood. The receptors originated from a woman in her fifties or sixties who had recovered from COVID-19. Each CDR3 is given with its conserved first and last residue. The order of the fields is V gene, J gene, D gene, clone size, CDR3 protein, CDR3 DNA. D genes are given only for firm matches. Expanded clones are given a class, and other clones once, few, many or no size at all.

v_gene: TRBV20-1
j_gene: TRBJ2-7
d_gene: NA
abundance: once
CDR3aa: CSASASGDTKEQYF
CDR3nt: TGCAGTGCTAGTGCGTCAGGTGATACGAAGGAGCAGTACTTC

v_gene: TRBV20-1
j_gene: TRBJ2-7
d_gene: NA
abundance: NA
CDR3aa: CSASHSYEQYF
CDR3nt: TGCAGTGCTAGTCACTCCTACGAGCAGTACTTC

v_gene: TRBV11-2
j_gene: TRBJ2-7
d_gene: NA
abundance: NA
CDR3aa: CASSLIRTVIYEQYF
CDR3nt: TGTGCCAGCAGCTTAATCCGGACAGTAATCTACGAGCAGTACTTC

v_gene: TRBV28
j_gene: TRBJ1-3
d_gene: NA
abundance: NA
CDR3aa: CASSGRPGNTIYF
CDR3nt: TGTGCCAGCAGTGGGCGACCTGGAAACACCATATATTTT

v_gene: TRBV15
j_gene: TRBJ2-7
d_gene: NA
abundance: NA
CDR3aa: CATSRGADTTYEQYF
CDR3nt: TGTGCCACCAGCAGAGGCGCCGACACCACCTACGAGCAGTACTTC

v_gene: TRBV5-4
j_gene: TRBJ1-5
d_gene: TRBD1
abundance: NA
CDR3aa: CASSAGQGSNQPQHF
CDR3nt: TGTGCCAGCAGCGCTGGACAGGGTAGCAATCAGCCCCAGCATTTT

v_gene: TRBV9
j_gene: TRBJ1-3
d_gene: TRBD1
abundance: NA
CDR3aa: CASSATGAGNTIYF
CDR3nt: TGTGCCAGCAGCGCCACAGGGGCTGGAAACACCATATATTTT

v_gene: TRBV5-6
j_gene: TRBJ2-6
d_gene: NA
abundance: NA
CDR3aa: CACLVRSGANVLTF
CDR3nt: TGTGCCTGCTTAGTCCGTTCTGGGGCCAACGTCCTGACTTTC

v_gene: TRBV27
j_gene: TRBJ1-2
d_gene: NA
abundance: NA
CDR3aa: CASSLERGTNGYTF
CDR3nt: TGTGCCAGCAGTTTGGAGAGAGGCACAAATGGCTACACCTTC

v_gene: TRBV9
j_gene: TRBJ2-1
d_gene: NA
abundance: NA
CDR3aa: CASSAGPGVAANEQFF
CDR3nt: TGTGCCAGCAGCGCCGGCCCTGGGGTAGCGGCCAATGAGCAGTTCTTC

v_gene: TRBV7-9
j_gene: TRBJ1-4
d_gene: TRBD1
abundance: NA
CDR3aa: CASSWGDREAEKLFF
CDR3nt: TGTGCCAGCAGCTGGGGCGACAGGGAGGCCGAAAAACTGTTTTTT

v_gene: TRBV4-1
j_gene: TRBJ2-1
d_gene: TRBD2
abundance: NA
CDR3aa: CASGLGLAAGGEQFF
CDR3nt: TGCGCCAGCGGCCTCGGTCTAGCGGCGGGTGGGGAGCAGTTCTTC

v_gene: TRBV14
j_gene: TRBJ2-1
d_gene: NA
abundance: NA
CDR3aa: CASANMRAQYNEQFF
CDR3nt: TGTGCCAGCGCAAATATGCGGGCACAGTACAATGAGCAGTTCTTC

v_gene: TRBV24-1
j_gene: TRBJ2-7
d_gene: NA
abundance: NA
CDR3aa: CATSDPPLDRQYF
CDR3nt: TGTGCCACCAGTGACCCCCCACTAGATCGGCAGTACTTC

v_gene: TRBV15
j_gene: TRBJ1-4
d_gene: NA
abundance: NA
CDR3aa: CATSRDVGEVNEKLFF
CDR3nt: TGTGCCACCAGCAGAGATGTAGGGGAGGTTAATGAAAAACTGTTTTTT

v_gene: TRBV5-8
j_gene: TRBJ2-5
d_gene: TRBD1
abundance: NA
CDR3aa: CASSGGRGYQETQYF
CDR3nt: TGTGCCAGCAGCGGAGGCAGGGGGTACCAAGAGACCCAGTACTTC

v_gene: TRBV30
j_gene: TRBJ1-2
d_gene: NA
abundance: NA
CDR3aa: CASKTGTTDYGYTF
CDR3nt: TGTGCCTCGAAAACCGGGACAACCGACTATGGCTACACCTTC

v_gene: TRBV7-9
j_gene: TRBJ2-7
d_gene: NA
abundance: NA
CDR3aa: CASSLRGSYEQYF
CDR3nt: TGTGCCAGCAGCTTAAGGGGCTCCTACGAGCAGTACTTC

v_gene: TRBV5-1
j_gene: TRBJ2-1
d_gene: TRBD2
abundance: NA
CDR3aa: CASSFLSGGYNEQFF
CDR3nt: TGCGCCAGCAGCTTTTTGTCGGGGGGGTACAATGAGCAGTTCTTC

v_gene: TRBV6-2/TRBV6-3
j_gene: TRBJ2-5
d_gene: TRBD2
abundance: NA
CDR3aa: CASSYSSRGLARETQYF
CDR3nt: TGTGCCAGCAGTTACTCGAGTAGGGGACTAGCAAGAGAGACCCAGTACTTC